This is a list of T cell receptor beta chains from one sample in a study of long-term antiretroviral therapy in people with HIV. Sequencing was performed with immunoSEQ multiplex PCR; in TCRdb, only in-frame clones are kept and a portion is missing. This table holds tens of thousands of clones, approximately 79% found once. The sequences come from unsorted PBMCs, collected 1.5 years after starting antiretroviral therapy. Every receptor here comes from a man between 18 and 35 years old with HIV. Both conserved end residues are part of each CDR3. D genes are given only for firm matches. The size entry is marked missing in some rows and otherwise reads once, few, many or a size class.

j_gene,v_gene,abundance,d_gene,CDR3nt,CDR3aa
TRBJ2-3,TRBV27,.,.,TGTGCCAGCCGGGACCTTATAGGCACAGATACGCAGTATTTT,CASRDLIGTDTQYF
TRBJ2-7,TRBV2,.,.,TGTGCCAGCGCGAGAAGCTCCTACGAGCAGTACTTC,CASARSSYEQYF
TRBJ2-7,TRBV7-9,few,.,TGTGCCAGCAGCCAAACAGGACCGACGGGGGAGCAGTACTTC,CASSQTGPTGEQYF
TRBJ2-6,TRBV11-2,once,.,TGTGCCAGCAGCTTAGTTGCAGTACCGGGAAGCTCTGGGGCCAACGTCCTGACTTTC,CASSLVAVPGSSGANVLTF
TRBJ2-2,TRBV7-8,.,.,TGTGCCAGCACCTCAGTCTCGGTCACCGGGGAGCTGTTTTTT,CASTSVSVTGELFF
TRBJ2-2,TRBV5-6,.,.,TGTGCCAGCAGCTTGGCGGGGCAGAACACCGGGGAGCTGTTTTTT,CASSLAGQNTGELFF
TRBJ2-7,TRBV6-1,.,.,TGTGCCAGCAGTGAAGTGGGGGAGCTGTACTTC,CASSEVGELYF
TRBJ1-2,TRBV28,few,.,TGTGCCAGCAGTAACCTCGGGGGCGCGGGTGGCTACACCTTC,CASSNLGGAGGYTF
TRBJ2-6,TRBV7-2,.,.,TGTGCCAGCCGTCTTGGCGGGGCCAACGTCCTGACTTTC,CASRLGGANVLTF
TRBJ2-7,TRBV10-1,.,.,TGCGCCAGCAGTGATATCGAGCCAGGCAATTACGAGCAGTACTTC,CASSDIEPGNYEQYF
TRBJ2-1,TRBV11-2,.,TRBD2,TGTGCCAGCAGCCTACGGACGGCTAGCGGGAGGTACAATGAGCAGTTCTTC,CASSLRTASGRYNEQFF
TRBJ2-1,TRBV7-6,.,TRBD2,TGTGCCAGCAGCACCGACACTAGCGGGAGTGTTGAGCAGTTCTTC,CASSTDTSGSVEQFF
TRBJ2-2,TRBV7-6,.,TRBD2,TGTGCCAGCAGCTTAGCGATGGGACTAGCGGGAACCGGGGAGCTGTTTTTT,CASSLAMGLAGTGELFF
TRBJ1-5,TRBV28,.,.,TGTGCCAGCAGTTTAGGAGGGGCTCACAATCAGCCCCAGCATTTT,CASSLGGAHNQPQHF